The 24 T cell receptor delta chains reported below all come from one sample, sequenced in a study of DNA immune sequencing with unique molecular identifiers. All 8 TRDV and 4 TRDJ genes were targeted in 32-plex amplification of genomic DNA. The library had 12-nucleotide UMIs introduced over 3 barcoding cycles, then a second adapter PCR. TCRdb re-called the multiplex PCR reads using CATT. The sample holds about 5,200 delta-chain clones, 9.5% to 13% seen once. Sequenced material: gamma-delta T cells enriched from blood buffy coat, or unenriched PBMCs (not recorded which). Receptor source: a human donor in good health.

As regards this clone: This DNA translates differently at residue 16 from the TCRdb protein, which is that of a much larger clone; a read error is likely, and the protein shown is the DNA's own translation. The V call is TRDV2, the J call TRDJ3, with TRDD3 identical over 12 bases. The CDR3 has 19 amino acids. Germline V gene data show CDR1 as GEAIGNYY and CDR2 as EKD. CDR3 residues: CACDTTGGYSSWDTRRMFF. CDR3 bases: TGTGCCTGTGACACTACTGGGGGATACAGCTCCTGGGACACCCGACGGATGTTTTTC.

This clone was counted only a few times. V usage is TRDV1 and J usage is TRDJ1; D uncertain. Matching the DNA to germline supplied the J gene, which TCRdb does not give. The CDR3 runs 18 residues. CDR1 is TSWWSYY, CDR2 QGS, per germline. V shed 0 bases and J shed 0 bases, with 17 bases lying between them. The CDR3 here is CALGELVPPAPHTDKLIF. As DNA, the CDR3 is TGTGCTCTTGGGGAACTAGTCCCCCCAGCCCCCCACACCGATAAACTCATCTTT.

Comment on this clone: With only one base between it and a far larger clone, this is likely a read error. No DNA is shown, since the ends of the CDR3 on it are uncertain; the CDR3 is the one TCRdb lists. No J gene was called, and the V gene is TRDV1; the table names TRDD3, a call not compared with the DNA. From germline, CDR1 is TSWWSYY and CDR2 QGS. The CDR3 is 26 residues long, ends included. CDR3 residues: CALGEPRMWTRAPLTWGLGLTDKLIF.

Although no V gene was called, TRDJ2 is the J gene; the table gives TRDD3 as D, unverified against the DNA. The CDR3 length is 18 residues. CDR3 in DNA: TGTGCTCTTGGGGAACTCCGATGGGGGACAGCTTTGACAGCACAACTCTTCTTT. This translates into CALGELRWGTALTAQLFF.

The chain links TRDV1 to TRDJ1; 11 positions match TRDD3. TCRdb lists no J gene, so it was determined here by aligning the DNA to germline. With V trimmed by 5 bases and J by 1 base, 45 bases remained unmatched. Germline CDR1 TSWWSYY, CDR2 QGS. CDR3 length equals 29 residues. CDR3 residues: CALGTLRPSYEHPAPLLGDRSYSTDKLIF. The DNA of the CDR3 is TGTGCTCTTGGGACTCTAAGGCCTTCCTACGAACACCCAGCCCCTTTACTGGGGGATAGGTCTTATAGCACCGATAAACTCATCTTT.

There are many counts of this clone. V usage is TRDV2 and J usage is TRDJ1; TRDD3 is a possible D gene (5 bases). Germline CDR1 is GEAIGNYY and CDR2 is EKD. The length of the CDR3 is 16 residues. Trimming took off 0 bases at V and 0 bases at J, with 13 bases between the two ends. CDR3 protein: CACDTVSGDYTDKLIF. The CDR3 region has the DNA TGTGCCTGTGACACCGTATCCGGGGACTACACCGATAAACTCATCTTT.

This clone was seen a handful of times. No call was made for the V gene; the J gene is TRDJ1; the table calls TRDD3, which could not be checked here. This CDR3 has 18 residues. CDR3 loop: CALGERRSGGITIDKLIF. For the CDR3, the DNA is TGTGCTCTTGGGGAAAGGAGGAGTGGGGGGATCACTATCGATAAACTCATCTTT.

This clone occurred a few times. With a far larger clone one base away, a read error is the likely cause. Within the sample, other DNA sequences also encode this same CDR3. CDR3 sequence: CACDTVLSGGSYTDKLIF. CDR3 sequence (DNA): TGTGCCTGTGACACCGTACTTTCTGGGGGATCCTACACCGATAAACTCATCTTT. The rearrangement uses TRDV2 and TRDJ1; 9 nucleotides line up with TRDD3. Germline CDR1 is GEAIGNYY and CDR2 is EKD. V was pared by 0 bases and J by 0 bases, with 10 bases of the junction left unmatched. This CDR3 comprises 18 residues.

There are a few counts of this clone. The mismatch at residue 5 between this DNA's translation and the TCRdb protein of a much larger clone likely reflects a read error; the protein shown is translated from the DNA. This chain links TRDV2 with TRDJ1; TRDD3 matches 11 bases. Germline CDR1 reads GEAIGNYY; CDR2 reads EKD. V was clipped by 2 bases and J by 2 bases; unmatched bases: 9. This CDR3 comprises 17 residues. CDR3 coding DNA: TGTGCCTGTGACATCGTTGGGGGATACGCTGGGACCGATAAACTCATCTTT. Its protein is CACDIVGGYAGTDKLIF.

Ten or more counts support this clone. The chain carries TRDV1 and TRDJ1, with D possibly matching TRDD2 (9 bases). Here the J gene came from matching the DNA to germline, since TCRdb omits it. This CDR3 has 29 amino acids. Germline CDR1 reads TSWWSYY; CDR2 reads QGS. V lost 0 bases and J lost 0, with 50 bases in between. In nucleotides, the CDR3 is TGTGCTCTTGGGGAACTCCTTCCTACGTGGGGCTCGTGGTACTGGGGGTGCCCAGCCCGCAAAAGATACACCGATAAACTCATCTTT. Encoded protein: CALGELLPTWGSWYWGCPARKRYTDKLIF.

The chain couples TRDV1 to TRDJ1; TRDD3 aligns across 11 bases. TCRdb is silent on the J gene; assignment here came from matching the DNA to germline. The CDR3 runs 25 residues. The V gene end was trimmed by 4 bases and the J gene end by 0 bases; junction bases not matched to a gene: 31. Germline CDR1 TSWWSYY, CDR2 QGS. CDR3 nucleotide sequence: TGTGCTCTTGGGGCCCGGGAGGTGGGGGATACGCGAATATCCTTAAGGGCTCGGTACACCGATAAACTCATCTTT. Translated: CALGAREVGDTRISLRARYTDKLIF.

For this clone: TCRdb assigns this DNA the protein of a much larger clone, which departs from its translation at residue 9; this likely reflects a read error, and the protein shown comes from translating the DNA. V usage is TRDV2 and J usage is TRDJ1; weak D call: TRDD3 (5 bases). The CDR3 is made up of 18 amino acids. Germline values: CDR1 GEAIGNYY, CDR2 EKD. The germline V and J ends were trimmed by 0 bases and 3 bases, with 22 bases remaining between them. The CDR3 nucleotides are TGTGCCTGTGACACCGTAGGAGGTGAGGATATCCGATCCGATAAACTCATCTTT. Its translation is CACDTVGGEDIRSDKLIF.

This clone was seen only a few times. One end of the junction is discordant with germline, which a read error may explain. Other DNA sequences in this specimen translate into the identical CDR3. The chain carries TRDV2 and TRDJ3; 7 bases map to TRDD3. Germline CDR1 is GEAIGNYY and CDR2 is EKD. This CDR3 has 20 residues. The CDR3 loop is CACDTVPTGDYSWDTRQMFF. CDR3 DNA: TGTGCCTGCGACACCGTCCCTACTGGGGATTACTCCTGGGACACCCGACAGATGTTTTTC.

This clone is termed medium-sized. Other DNA sequences in the sample encode the same CDR3. This sequence joins TRDV2 and TRDJ3; TRDD3 matches 9 bases. The germline V gene encodes CDR1 GEAIGNYY and CDR2 EKD. Trimming cost V 1 base and J 0 bases; bases outside gene matches: 3. The CDR3 is 18 amino acids. The CDR3 DNA follows: TGTGCCTGTGACACAACTGGGGGACGCTCCTGGGACACCCGACAGATGTTTTTC. As protein: CACDTTGGRSWDTRQMFF.

Note on this clone: Just one base apart from a much larger clone, this may be a read error. The J gene is TRDJ1, the V gene TRDV3; D is unclear. Per germline, CDR1 TVYSNPD and CDR2 GDNSRS (reference sequence). The CDR3 sequence is 19 residues long. V was cut by 2 bases and J by 1 base, with 29 bases left in between. The CDR3, as DNA: TGTGCCTTTTCCTCCTCTACCCACCGGTCGGGTTCGTGCACCGATAAACTCATCTTT. Its translation is CAFSSSTHRSGSCTDKLIF.

This clone was detected ten times or more. The rearrangement joins TRDV2 to TRDJ3, with TRDD3 matching over 10 bases. CDR1 is GEAIGNYY, CDR2 EKD, per germline. CDR3 size: 21 residues. V lost 1 base to trimming and J lost 0 bases; unmatched junction nucleotides: 11. This CDR3 is CACDTVWIVGDTSWDTRQMFF. The CDR3 DNA is TGTGCCTGTGACACGGTCTGGATTGTGGGGGATACCTCCTGGGACACCCGACAGATGTTTTTC.

This clone was picked up a small number of times. Since a far larger clone is one base different, this is likely a read error. The chain couples TRDV2 to TRDJ1; TRDD3 agrees at 8 bases. The V segment lost 3 bases and the J segment 5 bases; nucleotides outside the gene matches: 13. Germline lookup yields CDR1 GEAIGNYY and CDR2 EKD. The CDR3 covers 16 residues. CDR3 nucleotides: TGTGCCTGTGACGCCTTACTGTGGGATACGCCTGATAAACTCATCTTT. Its translation is CACDALLWDTPDKLIF.

To note about this clone: Translating this DNA gives a protein that differs at residue 14 from the TCRdb one, which belongs to a much larger clone; a read error is likely, and the protein shown is this translation. The chain couples TRDV2 to TRDJ1, with 9 bases identical to TRDD3. This CDR3 spans 20 amino acids. Germline assignment: CDR1 GEAIGNYY and CDR2 EKD. The V segment lost 4 bases and the J segment 0 bases; nucleotides outside the gene matches: 20. This CDR3 reads CACDNLGTGGYRTHTDKLIF. The CDR3, as DNA: TGTGCCTGTGATAACCTTGGTACGGGGGGATACCGTACTCACACCGATAAACTCATCTTT.

The chain has TRDV1 and TRDJ1; D gene uncertain. TCRdb leaves out the J gene; it was filled in here by matching the DNA to germline. The ends were cut back, 7 bases at V and 0 bases at J, with 15 bases in the middle. CDR1 and CDR2 from the germline V gene are TSWWSYY and QGS. There are 15 residues in the CDR3. CDR3 DNA: TGTGCTCTTGCGGATCCCCCCCCGTACACCGATAAACTCATCTTT. Amino acid sequence: CALADPPPYTDKLIF.

This clone was observed a few times. TCRdb lists the protein of a much larger clone for this DNA, which differs at residues 4 and 5, so this is likely a read error; the protein given here is translated from the DNA itself. Other DNA sequences of this sample code for an identical CDR3. The V gene is TRDV2, the J gene TRDJ1, with 11 bases lining up with TRDD3. V lost 2 bases, J lost 4 bases, and 5 bases stayed unmatched. Looked up from germline, CDR1 is GEAIGNYY and CDR2 is EKD. This CDR3 has 15 residues. The chain's CDR3 is CACDKLGDRDDKLIF. The CDR3 DNA is TGTGCCTGTGACAAACTGGGGGATAGGGACGATAAACTCATCTTT.

On this clone: TCRdb assigns this DNA the protein of a much larger clone, which departs from its translation at residue 5; this likely reflects a read error, and the protein shown comes from translating the DNA. The chain carries TRAV38-2/DV8 and TRDJ1; 11 bases are shared with TRDD3. Germline values: CDR1 TSESDYY, CDR2 QEAYKQQN. The CDR3 has 18 residues. J was trimmed by 10 bases and V by 4 bases; bases with no gene match: 21. The CDR3 reads CAYRGGWPSRYGGYGLIF. The CDR3 bases are TGTGCTTATAGGGGCGGTTGGCCTTCCCGATATGGGGGATACGGACTCATCTTT.

Regarding this clone: A read error is likely here: a far larger clone is one base away. The same CDR3 also results from other DNA sequences found in this sample. The V call is TRDV2, the J call TRDJ1; D unclear. The germline gives CDR1 GEAIGNYY, CDR2 EKD. The CDR3 runs to 16 residues. Trimming stripped 0 bases from V and 0 bases from J, with 13 bases between. CDR3 sequence (DNA): TGTGCCTGTGACACCGTCGGTCAGGATTACACCGATAAACTCATCTTT. Translation: CACDTVGQDYTDKLIF.

The table lists this clone with a few counts. TCRdb's protein for this DNA is that of a much larger clone and differs from the translation at residue 12, likely a read error; the protein shown is the DNA translation. The rearrangement joins TRDV2 to TRDJ1, with 11 bases identical to TRDD3. The CDR3 spans 17 residues. V gave up 0 bases and J gave up 3 bases; unmatched junction bases: 8. CDR1 is GEAIGNYY, CDR2 EKD, per germline. The CDR3 reads CACDTVGGYAGSDKLIF. CDR3 DNA: TGTGCCTGTGACACCGTTGGGGGATACGCTGGGTCCGATAAACTCATCTTT.

Turning to this clone: TCRdb lists the protein of a much larger clone for this DNA, which differs at residue 9, so this is likely a read error; the protein given here is translated from the DNA itself. This chain's CDR3 is CACDKVLGETRSWDTRQMFF. The CDR3 DNA follows: TGTGCCTGTGACAAAGTACTGGGGGAAACGCGCTCCTGGGACACCCGACAGATGTTTTTC. The chain uses TRDV2 and TRDJ3, with 9 bases that match TRDD3. The V gene end was trimmed by 2 bases and the J gene end by 0 bases; junction bases not matched to a gene: 10. This CDR3 has 20 residues. Germline loops: CDR1 GEAIGNYY, CDR2 EKD.